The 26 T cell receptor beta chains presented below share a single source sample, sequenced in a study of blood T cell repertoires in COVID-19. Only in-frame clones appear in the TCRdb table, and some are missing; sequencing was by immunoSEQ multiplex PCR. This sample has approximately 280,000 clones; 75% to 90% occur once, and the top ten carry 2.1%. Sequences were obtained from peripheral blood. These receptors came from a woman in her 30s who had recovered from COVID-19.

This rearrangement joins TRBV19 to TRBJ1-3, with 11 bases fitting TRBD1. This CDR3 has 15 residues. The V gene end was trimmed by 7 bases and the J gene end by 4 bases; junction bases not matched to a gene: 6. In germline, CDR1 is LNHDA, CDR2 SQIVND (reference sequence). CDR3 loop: CASNPDRGQGNTIYF. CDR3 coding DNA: TGTGCCAGTAACCCGGACAGGGGGCAAGGAAACACCATATATTTT.

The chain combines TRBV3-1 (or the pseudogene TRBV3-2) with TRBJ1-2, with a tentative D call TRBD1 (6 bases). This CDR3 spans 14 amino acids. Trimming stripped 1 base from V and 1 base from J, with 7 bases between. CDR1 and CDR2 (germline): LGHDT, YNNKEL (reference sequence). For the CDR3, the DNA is TGTGCCAGCAGCCAAGCGGACAGTAACTATGGCTACACCTTC. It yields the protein CASSQADSNYGYTF.

The CDR3 region is CASSRDRDYSNQPQHF. The CDR3 bases are TGTGCCAGTAGCAGGGACAGGGATTATAGCAATCAGCCCCAGCATTTT. The chain links TRBV19 to TRBJ1-5, with TRBD1 identical over 9 bases. Per germline, CDR1 LNHDA and CDR2 SQIVND (reference sequence). The CDR3 covers 16 residues. Losses at the gene ends were 6 bases for V and 0 bases for J; bases not matched to a gene: 6.

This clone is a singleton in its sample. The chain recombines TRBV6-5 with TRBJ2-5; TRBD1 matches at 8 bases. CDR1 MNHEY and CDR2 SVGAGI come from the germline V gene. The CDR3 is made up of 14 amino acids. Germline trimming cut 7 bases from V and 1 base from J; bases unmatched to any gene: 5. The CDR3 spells CASTEGQGQETQYF. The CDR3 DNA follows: TGTGCCAGCACCGAAGGACAGGGCCAAGAGACCCAGTACTTC.

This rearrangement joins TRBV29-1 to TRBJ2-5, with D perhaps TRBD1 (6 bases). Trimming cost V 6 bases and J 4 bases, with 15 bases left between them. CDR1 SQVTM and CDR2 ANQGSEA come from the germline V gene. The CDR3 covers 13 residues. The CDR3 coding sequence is TGCAGCGTCACCCGAGGGGGTCCAGAGACCCAGTACTTC. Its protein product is CSVTRGGPETQYF.

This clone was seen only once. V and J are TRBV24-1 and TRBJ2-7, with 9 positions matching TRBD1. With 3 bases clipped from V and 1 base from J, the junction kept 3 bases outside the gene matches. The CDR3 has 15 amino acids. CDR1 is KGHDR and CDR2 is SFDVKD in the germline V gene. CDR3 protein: CATSDPGTGSYEQYF. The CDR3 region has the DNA TGTGCCACCAGTGATCCCGGGACAGGGTCCTACGAGCAGTACTTC.

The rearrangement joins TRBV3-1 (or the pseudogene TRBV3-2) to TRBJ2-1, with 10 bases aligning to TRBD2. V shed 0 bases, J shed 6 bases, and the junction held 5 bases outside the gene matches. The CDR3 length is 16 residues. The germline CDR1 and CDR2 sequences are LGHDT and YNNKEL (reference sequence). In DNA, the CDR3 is TGTGCCAGCAGCCAAGAAGGGCTAGCGGGAGTCAATGAGCAGTTCTTC. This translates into CASSQEGLAGVNEQFF.

The CDR3 loop is CASSPPLQVGYGYTF. CDR3 nucleotide sequence: TGTGCCAGCTCACCACCCTTACAGGTGGGCTATGGCTACACCTTC. V usage is TRBV18 and J usage is TRBJ1-2; TRBD1 is a possible D gene (5 bases). Germline V gene sequence: CDR1 KGHSH, CDR2 LQKENI. V was trimmed by 0 bases and J by 4 bases, leaving 12 bases between them. The CDR3 extends over 15 amino acids. The full variable domain, with the rest looked up from reference TRBV18 and TRBJ1-2, is NAGVMQNPRHLVRRRGQEARLRCSPMKGHSHVYWYRQLPEEGLKFMVYLQKENIIDESGMPKERFSAEFPKEGPSILRIQQVVRGDSAAYFCASSPPLQVGYGYTFGSGTRLTVV.

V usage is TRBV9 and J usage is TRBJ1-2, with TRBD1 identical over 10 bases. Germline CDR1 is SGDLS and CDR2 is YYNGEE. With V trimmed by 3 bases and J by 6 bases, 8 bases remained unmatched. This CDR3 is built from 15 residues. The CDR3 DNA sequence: TGTGCCAGCAGCGCAACCCCCGGGACAGGGGATGGCTACACCTTC. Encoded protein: CASSATPGTGDGYTF. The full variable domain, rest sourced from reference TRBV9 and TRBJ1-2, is DSGVTQTPKHLITATGQRVTLRCSPRSGDLSVYWYQQSLDQGLQFLIQYYNGEERAKGNILERFSAQQFPDLHSELNLSSLELGDSALYFCASSATPGTGDGYTFGSGTRLTVV.

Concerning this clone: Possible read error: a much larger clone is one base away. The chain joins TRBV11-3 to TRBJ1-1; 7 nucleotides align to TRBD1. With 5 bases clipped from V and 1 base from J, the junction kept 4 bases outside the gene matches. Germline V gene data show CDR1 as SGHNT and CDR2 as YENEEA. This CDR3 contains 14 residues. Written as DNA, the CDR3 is TGTGCCAGCAGCCCCGGGACAGAGAACACTGAAGCTTTCTTT. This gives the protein CASSPGTENTEAFF.

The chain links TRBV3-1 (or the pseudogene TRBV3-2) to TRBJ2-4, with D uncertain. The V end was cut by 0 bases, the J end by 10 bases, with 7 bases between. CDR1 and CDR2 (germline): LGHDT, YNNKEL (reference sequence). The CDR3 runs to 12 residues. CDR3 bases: TGTGCCAGCAGCCAAGAGCACAGAATTCAGTACTTC. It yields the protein CASSQEHRIQYF.

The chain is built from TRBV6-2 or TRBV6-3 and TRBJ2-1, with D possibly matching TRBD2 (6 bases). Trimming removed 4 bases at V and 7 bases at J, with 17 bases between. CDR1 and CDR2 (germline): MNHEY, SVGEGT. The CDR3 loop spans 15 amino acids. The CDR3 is CASSLLGSGGNEQFF. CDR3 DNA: TGTGCCAGCAGTTTGTTAGGTAGCGGTGGGAATGAGCAGTTCTTC.

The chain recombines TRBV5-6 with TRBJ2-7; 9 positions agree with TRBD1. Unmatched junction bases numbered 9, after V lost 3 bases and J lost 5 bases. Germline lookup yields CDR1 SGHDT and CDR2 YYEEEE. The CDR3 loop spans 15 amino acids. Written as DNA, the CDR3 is TGTGCCAGCAGCTCAGGGACAGGGCGAACGGACGAGCAGTACTTC. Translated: CASSSGTGRTDEQYF. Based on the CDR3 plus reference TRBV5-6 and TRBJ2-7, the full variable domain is DAGVTQSPTHLIKTRGQQVTLRCSPKSGHDTVSWYQQALGQGPQFIFQYYEEEERQRGNFPDRFSGHQFPNYSSELNVNALLLGDSALYLCASSSGTGRTDEQYFGPGTRLTVT.

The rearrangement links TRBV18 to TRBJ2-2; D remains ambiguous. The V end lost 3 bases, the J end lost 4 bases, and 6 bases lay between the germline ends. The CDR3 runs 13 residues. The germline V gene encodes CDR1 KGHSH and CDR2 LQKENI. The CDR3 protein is CASSPQVTGELFF. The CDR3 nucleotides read TGTGCCAGCTCACCTCAGGTCACCGGGGAGCTGTTTTTT.

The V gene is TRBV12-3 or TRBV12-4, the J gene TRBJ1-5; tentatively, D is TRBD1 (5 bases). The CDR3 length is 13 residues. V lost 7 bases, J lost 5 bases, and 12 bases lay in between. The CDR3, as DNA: TGTGCCAGCACCCTGGGGGGGGATCAGCCCCAGCATTTT. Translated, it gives CASTLGGDQPQHF.

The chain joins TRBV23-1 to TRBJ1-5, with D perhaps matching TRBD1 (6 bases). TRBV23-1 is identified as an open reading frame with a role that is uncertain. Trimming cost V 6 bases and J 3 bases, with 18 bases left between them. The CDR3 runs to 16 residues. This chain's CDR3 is CASRFRDNRHNQPQHF. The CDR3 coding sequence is TGCGCCAGCAGGTTCCGGGACAACAGGCACAATCAGCCCCAGCATTTT.

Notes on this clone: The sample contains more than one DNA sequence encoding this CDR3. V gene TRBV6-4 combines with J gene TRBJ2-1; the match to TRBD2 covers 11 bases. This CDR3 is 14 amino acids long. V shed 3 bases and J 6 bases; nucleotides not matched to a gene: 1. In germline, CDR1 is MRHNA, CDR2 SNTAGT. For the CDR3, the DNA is TGTGCCAGCAGTGAAGGACTAGCGGGCAATGAGCAGTTCTTC. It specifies CASSEGLAGNEQFF.

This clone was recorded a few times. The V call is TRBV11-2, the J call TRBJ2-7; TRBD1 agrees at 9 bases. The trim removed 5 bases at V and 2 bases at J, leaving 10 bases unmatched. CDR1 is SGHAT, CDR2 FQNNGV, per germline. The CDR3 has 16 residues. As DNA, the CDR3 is TGTGCCAGCAGCCCTAAACCGGGACAGGGCCCCTACGAGCAGTACTTC. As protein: CASSPKPGQGPYEQYF.

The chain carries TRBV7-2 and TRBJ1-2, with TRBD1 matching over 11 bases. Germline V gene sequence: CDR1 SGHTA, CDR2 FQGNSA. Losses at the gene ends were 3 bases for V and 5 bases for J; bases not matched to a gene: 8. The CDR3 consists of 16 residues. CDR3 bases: TGTGCCAGCAGCTTGGGGACGGACAGGGGGCTTTATGGCTACACCTTC. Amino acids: CASSLGTDRGLYGYTF. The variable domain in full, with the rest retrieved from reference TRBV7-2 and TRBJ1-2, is GAGVSQSPSNKVTEKGKDVELRCDPISGHTALYWYRQSLGQGLEFLIYFQGNSAPDKSGLPSDRFSAERTGGSVSTLTIQRTQQEDSAVYLCASSLGTDRGLYGYTFGSGTRLTVV.

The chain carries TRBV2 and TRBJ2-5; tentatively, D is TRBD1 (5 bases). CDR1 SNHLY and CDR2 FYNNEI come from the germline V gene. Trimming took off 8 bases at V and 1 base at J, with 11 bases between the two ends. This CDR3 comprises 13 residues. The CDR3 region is CASEAGFQETQYF. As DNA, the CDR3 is TGTGCCAGCGAAGCAGGGTTCCAAGAGACCCAGTACTTC.

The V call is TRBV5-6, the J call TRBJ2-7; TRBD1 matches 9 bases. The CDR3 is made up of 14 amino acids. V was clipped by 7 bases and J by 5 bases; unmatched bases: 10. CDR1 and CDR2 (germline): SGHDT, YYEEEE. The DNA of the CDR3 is TGTGCCAGCGATAGAAGGACAGGGGACCACGAGCAGTACTTC. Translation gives CASDRRTGDHEQYF.

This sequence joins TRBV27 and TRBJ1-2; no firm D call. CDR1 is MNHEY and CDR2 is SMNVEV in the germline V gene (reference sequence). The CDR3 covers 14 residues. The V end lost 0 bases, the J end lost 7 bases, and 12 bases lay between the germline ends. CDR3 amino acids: CASSLSAGVVGYTF. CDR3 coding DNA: TGTGCCAGCAGTTTATCGGCGGGAGTGGTTGGCTACACCTTC.

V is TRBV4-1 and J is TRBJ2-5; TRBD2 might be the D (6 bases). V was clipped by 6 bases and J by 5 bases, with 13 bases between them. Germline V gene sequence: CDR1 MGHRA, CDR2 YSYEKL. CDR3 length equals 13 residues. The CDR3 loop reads CASSFSGGETQYF. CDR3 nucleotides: TGCGCCAGCAGTTTCTCTGGGGGGGAGACCCAGTACTTC.

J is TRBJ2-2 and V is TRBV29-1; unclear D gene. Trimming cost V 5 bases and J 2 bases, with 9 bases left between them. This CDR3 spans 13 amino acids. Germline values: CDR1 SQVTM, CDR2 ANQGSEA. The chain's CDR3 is CSVLVTNTGELFF. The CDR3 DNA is TGCAGCGTTCTAGTAACAAACACCGGGGAGCTGTTTTTT.

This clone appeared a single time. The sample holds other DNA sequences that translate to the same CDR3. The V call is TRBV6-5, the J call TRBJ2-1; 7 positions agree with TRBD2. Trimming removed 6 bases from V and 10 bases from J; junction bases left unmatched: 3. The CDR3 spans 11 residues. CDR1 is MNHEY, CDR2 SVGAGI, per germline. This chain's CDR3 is CASSFGGEQFF. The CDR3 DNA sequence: TGTGCCAGCAGCTTCGGGGGGGAGCAGTTCTTC.

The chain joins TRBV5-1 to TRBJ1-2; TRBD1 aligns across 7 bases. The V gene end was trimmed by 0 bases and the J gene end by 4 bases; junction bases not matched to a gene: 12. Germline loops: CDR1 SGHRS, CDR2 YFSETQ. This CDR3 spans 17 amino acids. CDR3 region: CASSLVGRQGLTYGYTF. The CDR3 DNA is TGCGCCAGCAGCTTGGTGGGCCGACAGGGATTGACCTATGGCTACACCTTC.